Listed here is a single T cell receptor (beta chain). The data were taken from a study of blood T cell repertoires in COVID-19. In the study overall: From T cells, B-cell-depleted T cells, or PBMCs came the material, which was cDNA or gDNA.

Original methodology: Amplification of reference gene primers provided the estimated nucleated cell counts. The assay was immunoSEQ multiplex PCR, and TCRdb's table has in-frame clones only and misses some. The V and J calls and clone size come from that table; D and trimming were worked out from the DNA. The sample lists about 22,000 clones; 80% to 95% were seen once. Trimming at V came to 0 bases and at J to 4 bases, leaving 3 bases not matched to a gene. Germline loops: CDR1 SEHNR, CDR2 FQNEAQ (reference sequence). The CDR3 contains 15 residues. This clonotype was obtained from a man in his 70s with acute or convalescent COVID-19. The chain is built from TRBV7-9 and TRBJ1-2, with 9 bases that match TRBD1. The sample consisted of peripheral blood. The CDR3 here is CASSLAGTGSYGYTF. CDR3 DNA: TGTGCCAGCAGCTTAGCAGGGACAGGGAGCTATGGCTACACCTTC.